This TCR beta chain was sequenced in a study of post-analysis software for immune sequencing data. Study details: Relapsing-remitting, secondary progressive and progressive-relapsing multiple sclerosis courses were included. Study-level points and caveats: In multiple sclerosis, normalized Chao1 diversity was significantly below that of controls. Among five TRBV segments more frequent in patients than controls were TRBV5-6, TRBV5-1 and TRBV20-1. When the samples were clustered directly with F measure, those that had been prepared in the same batch showed strong co-clustering.

Comment on this clonotype: Its antigen is unknown.

V was shortened by 6 bases and J by 4 bases, with 21 bases between the two germline ends. The CDR3 has 16 amino acids. Germline CDR1 and CDR2: MNHEY and SVGAGI. Prepared TCR beta cDNA libraries contained unique molecular identifiers. Starting from roughly 1.1 to 9.2 million T cells, the study yielded about 540,000 cDNA molecules. TCRdb processed the PCR reads anew with MiXCR; each CDR3 protein has one entry. The profile shows some 690,000 distinct CDR3 sequences, around 64% of them singletons. The sample was blood. This clonotype was obtained from a girl aged 2-10 years with multiple sclerosis. This chain connects TRBV6-5 to TRBJ1-1; D possibly corresponds to TRBD1 (6 bases). CDR3 nucleotide sequence: TGTGCCAGCAGAAAAGGCAGACAGGCGGTAGGCACTGAAGCTTTCTTT. Its translation is CASRKGRQAVGTEAFF.